This record concerns one T cell receptor beta chain sequence. Antigen specificity is unknown. This sample was taken from a study of cytomegalovirus exposure and HLA in healthy donors. Broader study findings: Later, TCR association rates were found to vary by HLA locus, highest for DRB1 and lowest for HLA-C. The authors enumerated 164 TCR beta chains as linked to cytomegalovirus. It was reported that TCR beta sequences correctly inferred the HLA-A and HLA-B alleles for most subjects.

PCR used 60 Vbeta primers and 13 Jbeta primers. Sequenced by immunoSEQ multiplex PCR; TCRdb stores in-frame clones only, minus some. The sample includes some 170,000 clones, roughly four fifths seen only once; the top ten take under 2%. This TCR derives from a young woman in good health and CMV-seronegative. The sequenced sample consisted of PBMCs.

The CDR3 spells CASSEATSFNEQFF. The CDR3 region has the DNA TGCGCCAGCAGTGAGGCGACTAGCTTCAATGAGCAGTTCTTC. The V and J genes are TRBV10-1 and TRBJ2-1; 7 bases are shared with TRBD2. This CDR3 has 14 amino acids. The V segment lost 2 bases and the J segment 6 bases; nucleotides outside the gene matches: 4. The germline gives CDR1 WNHNN, CDR2 SYGVQD (reference sequence).